These 10 T cell receptor beta chains came from one sample sequenced in a study of metastatic and nonmetastatic thyroid tumors (dated by TCRdb to 2020 to 2021). To prepare the library, PCR was applied. Sequenced using an Illumina HiSeq 4000. TCRdb trimmed the raw reads at Q25, called clones with MiXCR and kept productive beta chains. In all, the sample holds 72,000 or so clones, and roughly 18% of those were seen once. The ten top clones hold around 13% of the sample. No treatment had been received by any patient before thyroid surgery. Sequencing was performed on blood. These receptors all come from a female donor with papillary thyroid cancer or a benign thyroid nodule (not recorded which). Some clones in this sample may be carry-over from other donors' samples.

This clone has only a few counts. The chain carries TRBV20-1 and TRBJ1-2; tentative D call: TRBD1 (6 bases). CDR3 length: 14 residues. Germline V CDR1 and CDR2: DFQATT, SNEGSKA (reference sequence). Trimming took off 6 bases at V and 9 bases at J, with 23 bases between the two ends. This CDR3 is CSAVVRQEGMSYTF. CDR3 nucleotides: TGCAGTGCCGTAGTGAGACAGGAAGGGATGAGCTACACCTTC.

The chain couples TRBV5-4 to TRBJ1-1, with no clear D. The CDR3 totals 12 residues. Germline CDR1 is SGHNT and CDR2 is YYREEE (reference sequence). Deletions cut 4 bases from V and 9 bases from J, with 13 bases between. CDR3 residues: CASSLSVGKAFF. The DNA for the CDR3 is TGTGCCAGCAGCCTATCAGTGGGCAAAGCTTTCTTT.

The rearrangement links TRBV6-1 to TRBJ2-7; possibly TRBD1 for D (6 bases). V was cut by 6 bases and J by 3 bases, with 9 bases left in between. The CDR3 has 12 residues. The V gene's germline CDR1 is MNHNS and CDR2 SASEGT. CDR3 coding DNA: TGTGCCAGCAGCCCGACAGGCTACGAGCAGTACTTC. Protein product: CASSPTGYEQYF.

The rearrangement links TRBV18 to TRBJ2-1; 10 bases fit TRBD1. V lost 0 bases to trimming and J lost 6 bases; unmatched junction nucleotides: 2. From germline, CDR1 is KGHSH and CDR2 LQKENI. The CDR3 runs to 15 residues. DNA of the CDR3: TGTGCCAGCTCACCACCCGGGACAGGGGTCAATGAGCAGTTCTTC. Translating gives CASSPPGTGVNEQFF.

This clone was counted many times. This chain uses TRBV7-9 with TRBJ1-1, with unresolved D. V was trimmed by 2 bases and J by 3 bases, leaving 7 bases between them. Germline V gives CDR1 SEHNR, CDR2 FQNEAQ (reference sequence). The length of the CDR3 is 13 residues. CDR3 coding DNA: TGTGCCAGCAGCTTACAGTCGCACACTGAAGCTTTCTTT. As protein: CASSLQSHTEAFF.

This clone was detected ten times or more. This chain joins TRBV6-1 and TRBJ1-3; no clear D gene. Germline CDR1 and CDR2: MNHNS and SASEGT. The CDR3 extends over 12 amino acids. The V and J ends lost 7 bases and 4 bases respectively, with 8 bases between them. CDR3 in amino acids: CASKTDGNTIYF. The CDR3 DNA sequence: TGTGCCAGCAAGACTGACGGAAACACCATATATTTT.

This clone was counted many times. The rearrangement uses TRBV29-1 and TRBJ2-6, with D possibly TRBD1 on 5 matching bases. V was trimmed by 7 bases and J by 0 bases, leaving 10 bases between them. The germline gives CDR1 SQVTM, CDR2 ANQGSEA. The CDR3 extends over 14 amino acids. The CDR3 loop is CSAHDSSGANVLTF. The CDR3 DNA sequence: TGCAGCGCTCACGACAGCTCTGGGGCCAACGTCCTGACTTTC.

This clone was recorded at least ten times. The chain combines TRBV4-2 with TRBJ2-5; D is uncertain. The CDR3 covers 14 residues. The germline CDR1 and CDR2 sequences are LGHNA and YNFKEQ. Trimming left V 2 bases short and J 1 base short, with 8 bases between. The CDR3 is CASSQSYGQETQYF. Written as DNA, the CDR3 is TGTGCCAGCAGCCAATCCTACGGCCAAGAGACCCAGTACTTC.

This clone was observed many times. Other DNA sequences in this sample translate to the same CDR3. The V gene is TRBV9, the J gene TRBJ2-1; TRBD2 agrees at 16 bases. This CDR3 spans 17 amino acids. Germline V gives CDR1 SGDLS, CDR2 YYNGEE. The trim removed 3 bases at V and 2 bases at J, leaving 2 bases unmatched. CDR3 bases: TGTGCCAGCAGCGAGGGACTAGCGGGAGGGCCCTACAATGAGCAGTTCTTC. Its protein product is CASSEGLAGGPYNEQFF.

The genes are TRBV28 and TRBJ2-7; 8 positions agree with TRBD2. The ends lost 1 base at V and 5 bases at J; junction bases unmatched: 10. CDR1 and CDR2 (germline): MDHEN, SYDVKM. The CDR3 is made up of 16 amino acids. The CDR3 protein is CASSLFSGGARDEQYF. The CDR3 DNA reads TGTGCCAGCAGTTTATTCAGCGGGGGTGCTAGGGACGAGCAGTACTTC.